The 29 T cell receptor beta chains given below trace back to one sample, sequenced in a study of CD8 T cells in Susac syndrome. Random hexamers were used to reverse transcribe the RNA input (about 0.45 to 1 ug). TCRdb re-analysed the immunoSEQ multiplex PCR reads in MiXCR, keeping a single row per CDR3 protein. This table has fewer than 90,000 distinct CDR3 sequences, 80% to 95% appearing once. Sequenced sample: CD8+ T cells from PBMCs. Receptor source: a human donor with Susac syndrome.

V usage is TRBV7-9 and J usage is TRBJ2-1, with 15 nucleotides matching TRBD2. The V gene end was trimmed by 5 bases and the J gene end by 2 bases; junction bases not matched to a gene: 4. This CDR3 region has 17 residues. Germline CDR1 SEHNR, CDR2 FQNEAQ (reference sequence). The CDR3 reads CASSTGTSGRTYNEQFF. The CDR3 bases are TGTGCCAGCAGCACAGGGACTAGCGGGAGGACCTACAATGAGCAGTTCTTC. Full variable domain (rest looked up from reference TRBV7-9 and TRBJ2-1): DTGVSQNPRHKITKRGQNVTFRCDPISEHNRLYWYRQTLGQGPEFLTYFQNEAQLEKSRLLSDRFSAERPKGSFSTLEIQRTEQGDSAMYLCASSTGTSGRTYNEQFFGPGTRLTVL.

This chain links TRBV29-1 with TRBJ2-3, with 7 positions matching TRBD2. The CDR3 length is 13 residues. Germline V gene sequence: CDR1 SQVTM, CDR2 ANQGSEA. With 8 bases clipped from V and 2 bases from J, the junction kept 7 bases outside the gene matches. This CDR3 is CSIDSGITDTQYF. The CDR3 DNA reads as TGCAGCATCGACAGCGGGATCACAGATACGCAGTATTTT.

V gene TRBV30 combines with J gene TRBJ1-5, with D hard to call. The germline V gene encodes CDR1 GTSNPN and CDR2 SVGIG (reference sequence). CDR3 length equals 14 residues. The ends were cut back, 3 bases at V and 0 bases at J, with 9 bases in the middle. The DNA for the CDR3 is TGTGCCTGGAGCGCACCTTATAGCAATCAGCCCCAGCATTTT. Protein: CAWSAPYSNQPQHF.

V usage is TRBV28 and J usage is TRBJ2-2; 7 bases align to TRBD1. V gave up 4 bases and J gave up 1 base; unmatched junction bases: 6. CDR3 length equals 16 residues. From germline, CDR1 is MDHEN and CDR2 SYDVKM. DNA of the CDR3: TGTGCCAGCAGTTCCAGACAGGGTGGGAACACCGGGGAGCTGTTTTTT. Translating gives CASSSRQGGNTGELFF.

A single count supports this clonotype. The CDR3 spells CASSRSDRPGGGGYTF. In nucleotides, the CDR3 is TGTGCCAGCAGTCGCTCGGACAGGCCTGGAGGAGGGGGCTACACCTTC. The genes are TRBV6-2 or TRBV6-3 and TRBJ1-2; TRBD1 aligns across 7 bases. The germline CDR1 and CDR2 sequences are MNHEY and SVGEGT. This CDR3 is 16 amino acids long. Trimming took 5 bases from V and 8 from J; bases not matched to a gene: 17.

The J gene is TRBJ2-1, the V gene TRBV6-4, with 8 bases that match TRBD1. After removal of 3 bases from V and 4 bases from J, the junction contained 5 bases not matched to a gene. The germline CDR1 and CDR2 sequences are MRHNA and SNTAGT. This CDR3 is 15 amino acids long. DNA of the CDR3: TGTGCCAGCAGTGAAAAACAGGGGGGTTACAATGAGCAGTTCTTC. This gives the protein CASSEKQGGYNEQFF.

The chain recombines TRBV3-1 with TRBJ2-1; D is perhaps TRBD1 or TRBD2 (5 bases each). The germline V and J ends were trimmed by 4 bases and 0 bases, with 13 bases remaining between them. From germline, CDR1 is LGHDT and CDR2 YNNKEL (reference sequence). There are 16 residues in the CDR3. CDR3 nucleotide sequence: TGTGCCAGCAGCCGTTCCGGGACGCACTCCTACAATGAGCAGTTCTTC. This encodes CASSRSGTHSYNEQFF.

The chain uses TRBV11-2 and TRBJ2-1; D is perhaps TRBD2 (6 bases). CDR1 is SGHAT, CDR2 FQNNGV, per germline. The V end was cut by 3 bases, the J end by 2 bases, with 11 bases between. The CDR3 has 15 amino acids. The CDR3 coding sequence is TGTGCCAGCAGCTTTCGGGGGTCGGCCTACAATGAGCAGTTCTTC. The encoded protein is CASSFRGSAYNEQFF.

The rearrangement links TRBV7-9 to TRBJ2-7; possibly TRBD1 for D (6 bases). Germline CDR1 SEHNR, CDR2 FQNEAQ (reference sequence). CDR3 length equals 12 residues. Trimming took 4 bases from V and 4 from J, leaving 8 bases between them. The CDR3 bases are TGTGCCAGCAGCTCGACAGGTTACGAGCAGTACTTC. Translating it yields CASSSTGYEQYF.

The V gene is TRBV2, the J gene TRBJ1-1; 9 nucleotides agree with TRBD1. The CDR3 is 16 residues long. V lost 3 bases and J lost 4; bases outside the gene matches: 9. Per germline, CDR1 SNHLY and CDR2 FYNNEI. This chain's CDR3 is CASSDTGTGLGTEAFF. CDR3 sequence (DNA): TGTGCCAGCAGTGACACCGGGACAGGGCTGGGCACTGAAGCTTTCTTT.

The gene calls are TRBV28 and TRBJ2-5; D unclear. The CDR3 spans 12 residues. The V gene lost 1 base and the J gene lost 4 bases, with 4 bases spanning the gap. Germline V CDR1 and CDR2: MDHEN, SYDVKM. CDR3 sequence (DNA): TGTGCCAGCAGTTTATTGGGAGAGACCCAGTACTTC. Amino acid sequence: CASSLLGETQYF.

The V gene is TRBV6-5, the J gene TRBJ1-2; TRBD1 aligns across 11 bases. The V gene's germline CDR1 is MNHEY and CDR2 SVGAGI. The CDR3 loop spans 14 amino acids. V was clipped by 5 bases and J by 4 bases; unmatched bases: 3. The CDR3, as DNA: TGTGCCAGCAGTAGGACAGGGGGCGGCTATGGCTACACCTTC. Translation: CASSRTGGGYGYTF.

The chain uses TRBV4-1 and TRBJ2-1; TRBD1 might be the D (5 bases). The CDR3 sequence is 14 residues long. Trimming pared 2 bases from V and 4 bases from J, leaving 9 bases between. Germline V gene lookup returns CDR1 MGHRA and CDR2 YSYEKL. The CDR3 region is CASSQLDRYNEQFF. CDR3 nucleotides: TGCGCCAGCAGCCAATTAGACAGATACAATGAGCAGTTCTTC.

J is TRBJ2-7 and V is TRBV6-5; D ambiguous. Trimming cost V 0 bases and J 2 bases, with 8 bases left between them. Germline V gene lookup returns CDR1 MNHEY and CDR2 SVGAGI. The CDR3 spans 14 residues. CDR3 nucleotides: TGTGCCAGCAGTTACTCGCAGACCCCCTACGAGCAGTACTTC. It is translated as CASSYSQTPYEQYF.

This sequence joins TRBV5-6 and TRBJ1-2, with a weak D call TRBD1 (6 bases). V lost 4 bases and J 5 bases, leaving 18 bases between the germline ends. Germline V gene data show CDR1 as SGHDT and CDR2 as YYEEEE. The CDR3 has 15 residues. The CDR3 DNA is TGTGCCAGCAGCCCGGGACACCCCACCCGATATGGCTACACCTTC. It codes for CASSPGHPTRYGYTF.

The gene calls are TRBV19 and TRBJ1-5, with 7 bases identical to TRBD1. V gave up 5 bases and J gave up 7 bases; unmatched junction bases: 8. From germline, CDR1 is LNHDA and CDR2 SQIVND (reference sequence). The CDR3 has 14 amino acids. CDR3 nucleotides: TGTGCCAGTAGTTCGGGACAGATCGGCCAGCCCCAGCATTTT. Its protein product is CASSSGQIGQPQHF.

The chain joins TRBV10-3 to TRBJ2-7; TRBD1 matches at 10 bases. The CDR3 covers 14 residues. The V gene end was trimmed by 10 bases and the J gene end by 3 bases; junction bases not matched to a gene: 9. Germline values: CDR1 ENHRY, CDR2 SYGVKD. DNA of the CDR3: TGTGCCACCCGGGGCGGACAGGGGGACTACGAGCAGTACTTC. Translating gives CATRGGQGDYEQYF.

This clonotype has only one observation. The rearrangement links TRBV4-3 to TRBJ2-2; D gene unclear. CDR3 length equals 13 residues. Germline CDR1 reads LGHNA; CDR2 reads YSLEER. Trimming shortened V by 0 bases and J by 6 bases, and 5 bases separated the two germline ends. CDR3 residues: CASSQDVPGELFF. DNA for the CDR3: TGCGCCAGCAGCCAAGACGTTCCCGGGGAGCTGTTTTTT.

The gene calls are TRBV27 and TRBJ2-1, with D uncertain. CDR3 length: 16 amino acids. V was pared by 5 bases and J by 8 bases, with 22 bases between. Germline CDR1 is MNHEY and CDR2 is SMNVEV (reference sequence). This chain's CDR3 is CASSPSQGDPPHEQFF. CDR3 DNA: TGTGCCAGCAGTCCCTCCCAAGGAGACCCGCCCCATGAGCAGTTCTTC.

This clonotype was seen a few times. The rearrangement links TRBV20-1 to TRBJ2-7, with 7 bases matching TRBD2. J gave up 0 bases and V 2 bases, and 4 bases lay outside the gene matches. The CDR3 has 14 residues. Germline V CDR1 and CDR2: DFQATT, SNEGSKA (reference sequence). The CDR3 spells CSARSGLSSYEQYF. Here the CDR3 DNA reads TGCAGTGCTAGATCGGGACTATCCTCCTACGAGCAGTACTTC.

The chain is built from TRBV13 and TRBJ2-7, with D tentatively TRBD2 (6 bases). V lost 4 bases and J lost 2, with 21 bases in between. The length of the CDR3 is 17 residues. Germline lookup yields CDR1 PRHDT and CDR2 FYEKMQ (reference sequence). The CDR3 coding sequence is TGTGCCAGCAGCTCGCCCTCGGAGGGGCACGGAGCCTACGAGCAGTACTTC. Its protein is CASSSPSEGHGAYEQYF.

The V and J genes are TRBV15 and TRBJ1-5; no clear D gene. The CDR3 runs 14 residues. The ends were cut back, 1 base at V and 7 bases at J, with 11 bases in the middle. The germline CDR1 and CDR2 sequences are LNHNV and YYDKDF (reference sequence). The CDR3 bases are TGTGCCACCAGCAGAGCGAGGGTCGGGCAGCCCCAGCATTTT. Its protein product is CATSRARVGQPQHF.

This chain uses TRBV20-1 with TRBJ1-1, with 7 bases lining up with TRBD1. The CDR3 loop spans 13 amino acids. The V segment lost 3 bases and the J segment 7 bases; nucleotides outside the gene matches: 8. Germline values: CDR1 DFQATT, CDR2 SNEGSKA (reference sequence). CDR3 bases: TGCAGTGCTAGGAGGACAGGTTGGATTGAAGCTTTCTTT. Its translation is CSARRTGWIEAFF.

This chain connects TRBV6-5 to TRBJ1-2; the D is unclear. Trimming cost V 3 bases and J 7 bases, with 9 bases left between them. Germline-derived CDR1 and CDR2 are MNHEY and SVGAGI. The CDR3 sequence is 12 residues long. The chain's CDR3 is CASSYGVSGYTF. The CDR3 nucleotides are TGTGCCAGCAGTTATGGGGTTTCTGGCTACACCTTC.

This chain connects TRBV6-2 or TRBV6-3 to TRBJ2-5; unclear D gene. This CDR3 comprises 22 residues. The germline gives CDR1 MNHEY, CDR2 SVGEGT. Deletions cut 0 bases from V and 1 base from J, with 30 bases between. For the CDR3, the DNA is TGTGCCAGCAGTTACTCGGATCAGGATGCGATCCCGACTTCGGGTACCCAAGAGACCCAGTACTTC. Its protein product is CASSYSDQDAIPTSGTQETQYF.

This chain links TRBV30 with TRBJ1-1; no clear D. The CDR3 has 12 amino acids. Trimming removed 2 bases at V and 8 bases at J, with 12 bases between. Germline V gene sequence: CDR1 GTSNPN, CDR2 SVGIG (reference sequence). CDR3 amino acids: CAWSTTGLEAFF. CDR3 in DNA: TGTGCCTGGAGTACGACCGGGCTAGAAGCTTTCTTT. Together with reference TRBV30 and TRBJ1-1, the CDR3 gives the full variable domain: SQTIHQWPATLVQPVGSPLSLECTVEGTSNPNLYWYRQAAGRGLQLLFYSVGIGQISSEVPQNLSASRPQDRQFILSSKKLLLSDSGFYLCAWSTTGLEAFFGQGTRLTVV.

The rearrangement links TRBV6-1 to TRBJ1-2; 7 bases line up with TRBD1. Germline CDR1 and CDR2: MNHNS and SASEGT. The trim removed 2 bases at V and 0 bases at J, leaving 12 bases unmatched. CDR3 length: 18 amino acids. This CDR3 is CASSERRGLTFPNYGYTF. CDR3 nucleotide sequence: TGTGCCAGCAGTGAACGGAGGGGGCTAACCTTTCCTAACTATGGCTACACCTTC.

The V call is TRBV12-3 or TRBV12-4, the J call TRBJ1-1; D remains ambiguous. The V end lost 5 bases, the J end lost 4 bases, and 17 bases lay between the germline ends. The CDR3 totals 15 residues. The DNA for the CDR3 is TGTGCCAGCAGTGTGCCGGGAACCTGGGGCACTGAAGCTTTCTTT. It specifies CASSVPGTWGTEAFF.

This clonotype occurred once. The gene calls are TRBV7-9 and TRBJ1-1; 9 nucleotides align to TRBD1. The CDR3 has 14 amino acids. V shed 4 bases and J 6 bases; nucleotides not matched to a gene: 6. Looked up from germline, CDR1 is SEHNR and CDR2 is FQNEAQ (reference sequence). CDR3 sequence reads: CASSSTGGRAEAFF. In nucleotides, the CDR3 is TGTGCCAGCAGCTCTACAGGGGGCCGGGCTGAAGCTTTCTTT.